The 21 T cell receptor beta chains reported below all come from one sample, sequenced in a study of OX40 agonist ivuxolimab in advanced cancers. Produced via immunoSEQ multiplex PCR; TCRdb's table is partial and in-frame only. The sample holds roughly 70,000 clones, approximately 90% seen once. The sequences come from CD4+ or CD8+ T cells sorted from blood, collected in a trial of the OX40 agonist ivuxolimab. These TCRs come from an adult with an advanced solid tumor such as melanoma, head and neck, liver or kidney cancer.

The chain recombines TRBV28 with TRBJ2-1; D may be TRBD2 (7 bases). Germline V CDR1 and CDR2: MDHEN, SYDVKM. The ends were cut back, 3 bases at V and 6 bases at J, with 12 bases in the middle. The CDR3 has 14 residues. The CDR3 loop is CASSFPGGPNEQFF. For the CDR3, the DNA is TGTGCCAGCAGTTTCCCGGGGGGCCCCAATGAGCAGTTCTTC.

This clone was seen a few times. One end of the junction is discordant with germline, which a read error may explain. The chain recombines TRBV2 with TRBJ1-1; D not resolved. The CDR3 covers 12 residues. CDR1 and CDR2 from the germline V gene are SNHLY and FYNNEI. The CDR3 region is CASSKASNEAFF. For the CDR3, the DNA is TGTGCCAGCAGTAAAGCCAGCAATGAAGCTTTCTTT.

V and J are TRBV15 and TRBJ2-1; no reliable D call. Per the germline V gene, CDR1 is LNHNV and CDR2 is YYDKDF (reference sequence). V was cut by 0 bases and J by 6 bases, with 12 bases left in between. The CDR3 is made up of 15 amino acids. The CDR3 DNA is TGTGCCACCAGCAGAGATAGCTCTTTGGGCAATGAGCAGTTCTTC. It specifies CATSRDSSLGNEQFF.

The chain recombines TRBV6-5 with TRBJ1-1; 8 nucleotides align to TRBD1. Germline CDR1 reads MNHEY; CDR2 reads SVGAGI. The CDR3 consists of 15 residues. The V and J ends lost 0 bases and 5 bases, in that order; junction bases with no gene match: 5. CDR3 in amino acids: CASSYSFQGATEAFF. The CDR3 nucleotides read TGTGCCAGCAGTTACTCGTTTCAGGGGGCAACTGAAGCTTTCTTT.

The rearrangement joins TRBV2 to TRBJ2-2; no reliable D call. Trimming took off 4 bases at V and 3 bases at J, with 6 bases between the two ends. The germline V gene encodes CDR1 SNHLY and CDR2 FYNNEI. The CDR3 length is 13 residues. In nucleotides, the CDR3 is TGTGCCAGCAGTGGGGGATACACCGGGGAGCTGTTTTTT. As protein: CASSGGYTGELFF.

CDR3 region: CASSVQTTTSRAGSEQFF. The DNA for the CDR3 is TGTGCCAGCAGCGTACAAACCACCACCAGCCGGGCAGGGAGCGAGCAGTTCTTC. This chain joins TRBV9 and TRBJ2-1; perhaps D is TRBD1 or TRBD2 (5 bases each). The CDR3 is 18 residues long. CDR1 and CDR2 (germline): SGDLS, YYNGEE. V lost 1 base and J 10 bases, leaving 27 bases between the germline ends.

Turning to this clone: Its ends do not fully match the called genes, so a read error is possible. J is TRBJ1-3 and V is TRBV18; no firm D call. This CDR3 spans 17 amino acids. The germline V gene has CDR1 KGHSH and CDR2 LQKENI. Here the CDR3 DNA reads TGTGCCAGCACACCCTCTCCGACCCCCAGCTCTGGAAACGCCATATATTTT. As protein: CASTPSPTPSSGNAIYF.

This clone has more than one count but fewer than ten. The J gene is TRBJ2-3, the V gene TRBV10-3; TRBD1 agrees at 7 bases. The ends lost 7 bases at V and 0 bases at J; junction bases unmatched: 1. The CDR3 runs 13 residues. Germline CDR1 is ENHRY and CDR2 is SYGVKD. CDR3: CAIKGQSTDTQYF. CDR3 nucleotides: TGTGCCATCAAGGGACAGAGCACAGATACGCAGTATTTT.

The J gene is TRBJ2-2, the V gene TRBV27; D call uncertain. The germline CDR1 and CDR2 sequences are MNHEY and SMNVEV (reference sequence). The CDR3 extends over 15 amino acids. V lost 5 bases, J lost 6 bases, and 16 bases lay in between. This chain's CDR3 is CASSHDHEVAGELFF. Written as DNA, the CDR3 is TGTGCCAGCAGTCATGATCACGAGGTGGCCGGGGAGCTGTTTTTT.

Only one count was recorded for this clone. V is TRBV5-1 and J is TRBJ1-2; D not resolved. V shed 4 bases and J shed 5 bases, with 21 bases lying between them. Germline CDR1 is SGHRS and CDR2 is YFSETQ. The CDR3 runs to 16 residues. Written as DNA, the CDR3 is TGCGCCAGCAGCCCTGGTGGGAGGGAAGGTAGGTATGGCTACACCTTC. Translated: CASSPGGREGRYGYTF.

The CDR3 protein is CAWSSPTLQPQHF. DNA for the CDR3: TGTGCCTGGAGTAGTCCGACCCTTCAGCCCCAGCATTTT. V is TRBV30 and J is TRBJ1-5, with D uncertain. The CDR3 totals 13 residues. Germline V CDR1 and CDR2: GTSNPN, SVGIG (reference sequence). V lost 2 bases to trimming and J lost 6 bases, with 11 bases between them.

This CDR3 reads CASSPLLSSYEQYF. The CDR3 DNA sequence: TGTGCCAGCAGCCCCTTATTAAGCTCCTACGAGCAGTACTTC. The rearrangement uses TRBV6-5 and TRBJ2-7; D ambiguous. From germline, CDR1 is MNHEY and CDR2 SVGAGI. Trimming stripped 6 bases from V and 0 bases from J, with 12 bases between. The CDR3 is 14 residues long.

This clone was recorded a few times. DNA of the CDR3: TGCGCCAGCAGCAAACTTGGACAGGGAGCTGGAAACACCATATATTTT. It encodes CASSKLGQGAGNTIYF. The chain uses TRBV5-1 and TRBJ1-3; 8 bases are shared with TRBD1. Per germline, CDR1 SGHRS and CDR2 YFSETQ. After removal of 4 bases from V and 2 bases from J, the junction contained 8 bases not matched to a gene. The CDR3 is 16 amino acids.

This chain links TRBV6-6 with TRBJ2-7; TRBD2 matches 8 bases. The length of the CDR3 is 14 residues. Looked up from germline, CDR1 is MNHNY and CDR2 is SVGAGI (reference sequence). V dropped 2 bases and J dropped 4; count of bases not matched to a gene: 4. For the CDR3, the DNA is TGTGCCAGCAGTTACGTAGCGGGGCCGTACGAGCAGTACTTC. This translates into CASSYVAGPYEQYF.

The chain joins TRBV5-8 to TRBJ2-3; 9 bases are a match to TRBD1. Germline CDR1 SGHTS, CDR2 YDEGEE. This CDR3 is 16 amino acids long. V lost 2 bases, J lost 5 bases, and 9 bases stayed unmatched. The CDR3 nucleotides read TGTGCCAGCAGCTTTTATGGGACAGGGATACGAGATACGCAGTATTTT. Translating it yields CASSFYGTGIRDTQYF.

The genes are TRBV10-3 and TRBJ1-6; 7 bases are a match to TRBD1. CDR3 length equals 13 residues. After removal of 7 bases from V and 7 bases from J, the junction contained 4 bases not matched to a gene. Germline CDR1 ENHRY, CDR2 SYGVKD. DNA of the CDR3: TGTGCCATCACTACAGGGGAAAATTCACCCCTCCACTTT. Amino acids: CAITTGENSPLHF.

The CDR3 reads CASSYSGRGSYEQYF. The CDR3 DNA follows: TGTGCCAGCAGTTACTCGGGCAGGGGGAGTTACGAGCAGTACTTC. The gene calls are TRBV6-6 and TRBJ2-7, with TRBD1 identical over 7 bases. J gave up 4 bases and V 0 bases, and 6 bases lay outside the gene matches. This CDR3 region has 15 residues. Per the germline V gene, CDR1 is MNHNY and CDR2 is SVGAGI (reference sequence).

The rearrangement joins TRBV28 to TRBJ1-2, with D possibly being TRBD1 (6 bases). The CDR3 covers 12 residues. V was trimmed by 7 bases and J by 8 bases, leaving 14 bases between them. The germline gives CDR1 MDHEN, CDR2 SYDVKM. This chain's CDR3 is CASTPTGWGYTF. As DNA, the CDR3 is TGTGCCAGCACCCCCACAGGGTGGGGCTACACCTTC.

The chain combines TRBV5-1 with TRBJ2-7; D perhaps matches TRBD1 (7 bases). The CDR3 sequence is 14 residues long. V lost 4 bases and J lost 2, with 13 bases in between. Germline V gives CDR1 SGHRS, CDR2 YFSETQ. This CDR3 is CASSGGGAAYEQYF. In nucleotides, the CDR3 is TGCGCCAGCAGCGGAGGGGGCGCGGCCTACGAGCAGTACTTC.

The V and J genes are TRBV25-1 and TRBJ1-1; possible D gene TRBD1, 6 bases. V gave up 8 bases and J gave up 3 bases, with 13 bases separating them. The CDR3 length is 13 residues. Germline assignment: CDR1 MGHDK and CDR2 SYGVNS. The CDR3 region has the DNA TGTGCCAGCGCCCTGGGGGCGGACACTGAAGCTTTCTTT. Encoded protein: CASALGADTEAFF.

V and J are TRBV4-2 and TRBJ2-2; 7 bases line up with TRBD1. The CDR3 consists of 15 residues. V lost 5 bases and J lost 2; bases outside the gene matches: 5. In germline, CDR1 is LGHNA, CDR2 YNFKEQ. The CDR3: CASSYTGENTGELFF. For the CDR3, the DNA is TGTGCCAGCAGCTATACAGGGGAAAACACCGGGGAGCTGTTTTTT.